The next 24 T cell receptor beta chains were all read from a single sample in a study of CD8 T cells in Susac syndrome. Reverse transcription used roughly 0.45 to 1 ug RNA and random hexamers. A single record per CDR3 protein comes from TCRdb applying MiXCR to the immunoSEQ multiplex PCR reads. The table includes 200,000 to 250,000 distinct CDR3 sequences, 85% to 95% detected once. Sequencing input: CD4+ T cells from PBMCs. These receptors came from a human donor with Susac syndrome.

The chain has TRBV7-9 and TRBJ2-1, with TRBD2 as a possible D gene (6 bases). The CDR3 totals 13 residues. The germline V and J ends were trimmed by 3 bases and 8 bases, with 11 bases remaining between them. Germline CDR1 SEHNR, CDR2 FQNEAQ (reference sequence). The CDR3 is CASSLTPGDEQFF. CDR3 coding DNA: TGTGCCAGCAGCTTGACACCGGGGGATGAGCAGTTCTTC.

This chain connects TRBV3-1 to TRBJ1-1; D unresolved. V was clipped by 4 bases and J by 7 bases, with 10 bases between them. Germline V gene sequence: CDR1 LGHDT, CDR2 YNNKEL (reference sequence). The CDR3 consists of 12 residues. The CDR3 DNA reads as TGTGCCAGCAGCCGGCGGTCTCATGAAGCTTTCTTT. Protein product: CASSRRSHEAFF.

V is TRBV12-5 and J is TRBJ2-7, with unresolved D. Germline CDR1 LGHNT, CDR2 FRNRAP. The V end lost 2 bases, the J end lost 5 bases, and 7 bases lay between the germline ends. The length of the CDR3 is 12 residues. The CDR3 spells CASGLSRDEQYF. The CDR3, as DNA: TGTGCTAGTGGTTTGAGTCGAGACGAGCAGTACTTC.

The CDR3 DNA reads as TGTGCCACCGAGCGGTGGACAGGTGATCAGCCCCAGCATTTT. Its translation: CATERWTGDQPQHF. The chain uses TRBV10-3 and TRBJ1-5; 7 bases are shared with TRBD1. The V segment lost 10 bases and the J segment 5 bases; nucleotides outside the gene matches: 11. The CDR3 extends over 14 amino acids. CDR1 is ENHRY and CDR2 is SYGVKD in the germline V gene.

V and J are TRBV30 and TRBJ2-2, with 13 bases identical to TRBD2. After removal of 2 bases from V and 0 bases from J, the junction contained 6 bases not matched to a gene. This CDR3 has 18 residues. Germline values: CDR1 GTSNPN, CDR2 SVGIG (reference sequence). The chain's CDR3 is CAWSFPTSGGPNTGELFF. The CDR3 DNA reads TGTGCCTGGAGTTTCCCGACTAGCGGGGGGCCGAACACCGGGGAGCTGTTTTTT. The full variable domain, in which reference TRBV30 and TRBJ2-2 provide the parts outside the CDR3, is SQTIHQWPATLVQPVGSPLSLECTVEGTSNPNLYWYRQAAGRGLQLLFYSVGIGQISSEVPQNLSASRPQDRQFILSSKKLLLSDSGFYLCAWSFPTSGGPNTGELFFGEGSRLTVL.

This chain connects TRBV20-1 to TRBJ2-3; TRBD2 agrees at 9 bases. V shed 2 bases, J shed 3 bases, and the junction held 3 bases outside the gene matches. Germline CDR1 DFQATT, CDR2 SNEGSKA (reference sequence). CDR3 length: 14 residues. The CDR3 here is CSARPGLATDTQYF. The CDR3 DNA reads TGCAGTGCTAGACCGGGACTAGCTACAGATACGCAGTATTTT.

V is TRBV11-2 and J is TRBJ2-5; D is unresolved. Germline V gene data show CDR1 as SGHAT and CDR2 as FQNNGV. This CDR3 is 12 amino acids long. V lost 5 bases and J 5 bases, leaving 9 bases between the germline ends. CDR3 loop: CASSRFRETQYF. In DNA form, the CDR3 reads TGTGCCAGCAGCCGATTCCGTGAGACCCAGTACTTC.

This chain links TRBV18 with TRBJ1-1; D is undetermined. The CDR3 runs to 14 residues. Deletions cut 6 bases from V and 4 bases from J, with 15 bases between. The germline V gene has CDR1 KGHSH and CDR2 LQKENI. The DNA of the CDR3 is TGTGCCAGCTCGCGGACGGGTTTGAGCACTGAAGCTTTCTTT. This sequence encodes CASSRTGLSTEAFF.

The chain uses TRBV30 and TRBJ2-7, with D unclear. CDR3 size: 12 residues. Per the germline V gene, CDR1 is GTSNPN and CDR2 is SVGIG (reference sequence). The V and J ends lost 3 bases and 0 bases respectively, with 6 bases between them. CDR3 in DNA: TGTGCCTGGAGAAGAACCTCCTACGAGCAGTACTTC. Protein product: CAWRRTSYEQYF.

The chain carries TRBV27 and TRBJ1-1; D remains ambiguous. Germline V gene sequence: CDR1 MNHEY, CDR2 SMNVEV (reference sequence). Trimming took 3 bases from V and 3 from J, leaving 8 bases between them. This CDR3 contains 13 residues. CDR3 sequence: CASSFGIHTEAFF. The CDR3 nucleotides are TGTGCCAGCAGTTTTGGGATACACACTGAAGCTTTCTTT.

This chain uses TRBV6-5 with TRBJ1-2; 7 positions match TRBD1. The CDR3 is 17 residues long. Germline-derived CDR1 and CDR2 are MNHEY and SVGAGI. Trimming at V came to 4 bases and at J to 5 bases, leaving 16 bases not matched to a gene. In DNA form, the CDR3 reads TGTGCCAGCAGTTTACTTATAGTCCCGGGACAGAGTTATGGCTACACCTTC. Its protein is CASSLLIVPGQSYGYTF.

This chain links TRBV5-4 with TRBJ1-1, with 7 bases identical to TRBD1. Germline V CDR1 and CDR2: SGHNT, YYREEE (reference sequence). This CDR3 is built from 14 residues. With V trimmed by 4 bases and J by 1 base, 4 bases remained unmatched. CDR3 sequence reads: CASSRQGQNTEAFF. In nucleotides, the CDR3 is TGTGCCAGCAGCCGACAGGGCCAGAACACTGAAGCTTTCTTT.

This sequence joins TRBV18 and TRBJ2-1; D unresolved. The CDR3 extends over 15 amino acids. Germline lookup yields CDR1 KGHSH and CDR2 LQKENI. Trimming took 3 bases from V and 3 from J, leaving 12 bases between them. This chain's CDR3 is CASSPGESLYNEQFF. CDR3 in DNA: TGTGCCAGCTCACCCGGAGAGAGTCTCTACAATGAGCAGTTCTTC.

V usage is TRBV28 and J usage is TRBJ2-7, with D possibly TRBD2 on 5 matching bases. V was pared by 4 bases and J by 7 bases, with 20 bases between. The germline CDR1 and CDR2 sequences are MDHEN and SYDVKM. The CDR3 runs to 15 residues. The CDR3 region has the DNA TGTGCCAGCAGTTCCAAGACTACCCGCTTACGTGAGCAGTACTTC. Translating gives CASSSKTTRLREQYF.

The CDR3 bases are TGCAGCGTTGTGCGGGACTATGGCTACACCTTC. Translated, it gives CSVVRDYGYTF. The rearrangement joins TRBV29-1 to TRBJ1-2; no clear D. Germline V lookup: CDR1 SQVTM, CDR2 ANQGSEA. V lost 4 bases, J lost 3 bases, and 6 bases lay in between. The CDR3 runs 11 residues.

The chain combines TRBV20-1 with TRBJ2-4; TRBD1 agrees at 7 bases. Per the germline V gene, CDR1 is DFQATT and CDR2 is SNEGSKA (reference sequence). The CDR3 sequence is 14 residues long. V was pared by 2 bases and J by 5 bases, with 6 bases of the junction left unmatched. In DNA, the CDR3 is TGCAGTGCTAGAAGATGGGACAGCCAAAACATTCAGTACTTC. Encoded protein: CSARRWDSQNIQYF.

The chain uses TRBV6-1 and TRBJ1-2; TRBD1 agrees at 7 bases. From germline, CDR1 is MNHNS and CDR2 SASEGT. The V segment lost 7 bases and the J segment 6 bases; nucleotides outside the gene matches: 11. This CDR3 region has 14 residues. The CDR3 region is CASKRGQLYHGYTF. The CDR3 DNA follows: TGTGCCAGCAAGAGGGGGCAGCTGTATCATGGCTACACCTTC.

This chain connects TRBV20-1 to TRBJ2-1; the match to TRBD2 covers 8 bases. This CDR3 is built from 14 residues. Trimming at V came to 6 bases and at J to 4 bases, leaving 8 bases not matched to a gene. Germline V gene data show CDR1 as DFQATT and CDR2 as SNEGSKA (reference sequence). The CDR3 sequence is CSAEGAGAYNEQFF. CDR3 nucleotides: TGCAGTGCCGAGGGAGCGGGGGCATACAATGAGCAGTTCTTC.

The rearrangement joins TRBV9 to TRBJ1-1; D is undetermined. The germline gives CDR1 SGDLS, CDR2 YYNGEE. Trimming took 0 bases from V and 3 from J, leaving 9 bases between them. This CDR3 spans 14 amino acids. The CDR3 is CASSVGDTDTEAFF. The DNA of the CDR3 is TGTGCCAGCAGCGTAGGAGACACGGACACTGAAGCTTTCTTT.

The rearrangement uses TRBV12-5 and TRBJ2-7; D unclear. This CDR3 region has 14 residues. Trimming left V 6 bases short and J 3 bases short, with 15 bases between. Germline V gives CDR1 LGHNT, CDR2 FRNRAP. The CDR3 region has the DNA TGTGCTAGTGGCCCTCTACAGTCCAACTACGAGCAGTACTTC. The encoded protein is CASGPLQSNYEQYF.

The gene calls are TRBV12-3 or TRBV12-4 and TRBJ2-1, with a weak D call TRBD2 (5 bases). The CDR3 has 15 amino acids. The V and J ends lost 1 base and 0 bases respectively, with 7 bases between them. The CDR3 bases are TGTGCCAGCAGTTTAGAGCGGACCTCCTACAATGAGCAGTTCTTC. Translating it yields CASSLERTSYNEQFF.

The chain joins TRBV12-3 or TRBV12-4 to TRBJ1-3; D remains ambiguous. This CDR3 has 14 residues. V lost 3 bases and J 2 bases, leaving 8 bases between the germline ends. The CDR3 region is CASSFRRAGNTIYF. Written as DNA, the CDR3 is TGTGCCAGCAGTTTTAGAAGGGCTGGAAACACCATATATTTT.

This chain joins TRBV20-1 and TRBJ2-1; possible D gene TRBD2, 6 bases. The germline CDR1 and CDR2 sequences are DFQATT and SNEGSKA (reference sequence). The V end was cut by 5 bases, the J end by 10 bases, with 15 bases between. CDR3 size: 12 residues. This chain's CDR3 is CSAGGFSGEQFF. Here the CDR3 DNA reads TGCAGTGCTGGAGGGTTCTCGGGAGAGCAGTTCTTC.

The genes are TRBV5-1 and TRBJ1-4, with D possibly matching TRBD1 (5 bases). CDR1 and CDR2 (germline): SGHRS, YFSETQ. The ends were cut back, 4 bases at V and 3 bases at J, with 13 bases in the middle. This CDR3 has 15 amino acids. CDR3 sequence (DNA): TGCGCCAGCAGCGCAGGGAGGTCAGCTAATGAAAAACTGTTTTTT. Translated: CASSAGRSANEKLFF.